This T cell receptor (beta chain) was captured by sequencing in a study of molecular identifiers for immune sequencing clone quantification. The V segment lost 3 bases and the J segment 0 bases; nucleotides outside the gene matches: 8. The V gene's germline CDR1 is SGHTA and CDR2 FQGNSA. This CDR3 is 18 amino acids long. This clonotype has ten or more counts. Naive CD8 T cells underwent sorting with the CD8+CD4-CCR7+CD45RA+ definition. Methods described previously, with TCR primers listed, were used for bulk TCR libraries. TCRdb passed the PCR reads through MiXCR, listing each CDR3 protein once. Among about 320,000 distinct CDR3 sequences, about 20% were seen once, and the ten largest hold 0.81%.

This sequence originates from a human donor in good health. Some libraries in this study had Jurkat cell RNA spiked in. This chain joins TRBV7-2 and TRBJ2-1; TRBD2 matches at 10 bases. Sequencing was carried out using naive CD8+ T cells from blood, with Jurkat cell RNA spiked in. Stated subset: FACS-sorted CD8+CD4-CCR7+CD45RA+ naive T cells. CDR3 DNA: TGTGCCAGCAGCTTTCCTAGCGGGGGAACACACTCCTACAATGAGCAGTTCTTC. Translating gives CASSFPSGGTHSYNEQFF.